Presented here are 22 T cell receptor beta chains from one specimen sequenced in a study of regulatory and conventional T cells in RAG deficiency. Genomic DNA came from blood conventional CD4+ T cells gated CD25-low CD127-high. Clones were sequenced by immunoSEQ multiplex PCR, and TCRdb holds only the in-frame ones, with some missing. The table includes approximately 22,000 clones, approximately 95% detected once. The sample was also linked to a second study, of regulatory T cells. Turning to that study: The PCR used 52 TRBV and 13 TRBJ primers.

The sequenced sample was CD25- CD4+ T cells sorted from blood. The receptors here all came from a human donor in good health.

The CDR3 bases are TGTGCCAGCAGCCTAGATTACCGCGGGGAGGCGCAGCCCCAGCATTTT. It is translated as CASSLDYRGEAQPQHF. V gene TRBV7-9 combines with J gene TRBJ1-5; the D is unclear. Germline V lookup: CDR1 SEHNR, CDR2 FQNEAQ (reference sequence). The V end lost 5 bases, the J end lost 7 bases, and 21 bases lay between the germline ends. The CDR3 sequence is 16 residues long. Supplemented by reference TRBV7-9 and TRBJ1-5, the full variable domain reads DTGVSQNPRHKITKRGQNVTFRCDPISEHNRLYWYRQTLGQGPEFLTYFQNEAQLEKSRLLSDRFSAERPKGSFSTLEIQRTEQGDSAMYLCASSLDYRGEAQPQHFGDGTRLSIL.

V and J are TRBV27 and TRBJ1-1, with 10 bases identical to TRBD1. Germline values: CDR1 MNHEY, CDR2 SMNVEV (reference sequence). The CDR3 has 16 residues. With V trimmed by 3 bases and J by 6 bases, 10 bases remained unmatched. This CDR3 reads CASSFWEGQGMSEAFF. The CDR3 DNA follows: TGTGCCAGCAGTTTTTGGGAGGGACAGGGGATGTCTGAAGCTTTCTTT.

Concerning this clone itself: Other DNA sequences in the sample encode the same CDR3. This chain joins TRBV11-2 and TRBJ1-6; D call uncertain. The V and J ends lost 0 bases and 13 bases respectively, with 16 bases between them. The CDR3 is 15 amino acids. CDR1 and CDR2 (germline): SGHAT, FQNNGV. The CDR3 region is CASSLDLEFVSPLHF. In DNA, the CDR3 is TGTGCCAGCAGCTTAGATCTGGAGTTCGTGTCCCCCCTCCACTTT.

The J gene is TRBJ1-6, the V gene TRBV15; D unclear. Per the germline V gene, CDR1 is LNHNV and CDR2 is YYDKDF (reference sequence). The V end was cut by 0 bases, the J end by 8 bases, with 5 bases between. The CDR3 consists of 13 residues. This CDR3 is CATSRDPDSPLHF. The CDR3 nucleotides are TGTGCCACCAGCAGAGATCCAGATTCACCCCTCCACTTT.

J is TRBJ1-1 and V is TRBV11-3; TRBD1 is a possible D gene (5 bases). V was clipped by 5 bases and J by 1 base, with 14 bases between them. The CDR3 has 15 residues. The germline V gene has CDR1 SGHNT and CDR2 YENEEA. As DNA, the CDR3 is TGTGCCAGCAGCCCCGGGGGGAAGAGGAACACTGAAGCTTTCTTT. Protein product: CASSPGGKRNTEAFF.

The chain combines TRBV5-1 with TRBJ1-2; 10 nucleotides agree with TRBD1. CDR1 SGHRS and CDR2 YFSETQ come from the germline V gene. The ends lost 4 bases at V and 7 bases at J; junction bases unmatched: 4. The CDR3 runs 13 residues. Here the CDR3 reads CASSLGTGVGYTF. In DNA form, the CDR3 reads TGCGCCAGCAGCCTAGGGACAGGGGTTGGCTACACCTTC.

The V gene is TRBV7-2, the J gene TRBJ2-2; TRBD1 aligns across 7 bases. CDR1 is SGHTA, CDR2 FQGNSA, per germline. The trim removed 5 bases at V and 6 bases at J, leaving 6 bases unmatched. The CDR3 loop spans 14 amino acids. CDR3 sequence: CASSLDRRAGELFF. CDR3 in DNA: TGTGCCAGCAGCCTGGACAGGAGAGCCGGGGAGCTGTTTTTT.

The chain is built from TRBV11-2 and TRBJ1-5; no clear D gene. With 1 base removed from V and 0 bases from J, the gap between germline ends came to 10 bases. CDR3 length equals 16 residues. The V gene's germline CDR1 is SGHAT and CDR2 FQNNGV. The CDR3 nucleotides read TGTGCCAGCAGCTTAGTAACGGGGTCTAGCAATCAGCCCCAGCATTTT. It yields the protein CASSLVTGSSNQPQHF.

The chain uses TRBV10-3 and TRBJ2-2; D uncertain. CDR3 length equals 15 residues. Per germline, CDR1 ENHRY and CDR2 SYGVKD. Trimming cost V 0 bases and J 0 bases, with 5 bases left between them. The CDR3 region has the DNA TGTGCCATCAGTGAGTCGAGCACGAACACCGGGGAGCTGTTTTTT. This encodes CAISESSTNTGELFF.

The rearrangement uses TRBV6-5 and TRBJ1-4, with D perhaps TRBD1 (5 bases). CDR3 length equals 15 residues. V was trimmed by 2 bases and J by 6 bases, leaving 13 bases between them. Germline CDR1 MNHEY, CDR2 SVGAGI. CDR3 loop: CASSYSRGTYEKLFF. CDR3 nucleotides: TGTGCCAGCAGTTACAGTCGGGGGACCTATGAAAAACTGTTTTTT.

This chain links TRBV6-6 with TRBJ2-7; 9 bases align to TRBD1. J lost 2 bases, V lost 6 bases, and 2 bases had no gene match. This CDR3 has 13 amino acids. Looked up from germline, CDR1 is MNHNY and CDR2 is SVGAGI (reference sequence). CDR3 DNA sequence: TGTGCCAGCAGGGACAGGGGACCCTACGAGCAGTACTTC. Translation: CASRDRGPYEQYF.

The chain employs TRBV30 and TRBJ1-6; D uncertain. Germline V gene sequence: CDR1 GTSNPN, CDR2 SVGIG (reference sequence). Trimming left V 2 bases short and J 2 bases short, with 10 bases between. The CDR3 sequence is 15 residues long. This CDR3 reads CAWSFRGTYNSPLHF. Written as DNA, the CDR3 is TGTGCCTGGAGTTTTCGGGGAACCTATAATTCACCCCTCCACTTT.

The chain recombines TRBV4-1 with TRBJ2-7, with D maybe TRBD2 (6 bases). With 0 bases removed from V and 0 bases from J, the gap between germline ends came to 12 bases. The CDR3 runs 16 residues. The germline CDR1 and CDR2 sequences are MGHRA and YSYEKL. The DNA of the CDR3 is TGCGCCAGCAGCCAAGAAGGGCTAGCGAGCTCCTACGAGCAGTACTTC. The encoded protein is CASSQEGLASSYEQYF.

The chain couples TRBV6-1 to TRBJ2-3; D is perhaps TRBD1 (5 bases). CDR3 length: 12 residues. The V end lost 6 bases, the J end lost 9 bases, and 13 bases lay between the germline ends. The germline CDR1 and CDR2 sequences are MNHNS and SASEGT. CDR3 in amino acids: CASRTDMETQYF. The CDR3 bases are TGTGCCAGCAGGACGGACATGGAGACGCAGTATTTT.

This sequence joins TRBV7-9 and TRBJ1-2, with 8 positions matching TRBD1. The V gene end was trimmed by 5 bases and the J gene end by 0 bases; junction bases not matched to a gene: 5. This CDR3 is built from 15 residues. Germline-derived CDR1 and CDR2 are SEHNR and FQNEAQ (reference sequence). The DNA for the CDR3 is TGTGCCAGCAGCCCAGCGGACAGGGCTAACTATGGCTACACCTTC. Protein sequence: CASSPADRANYGYTF.

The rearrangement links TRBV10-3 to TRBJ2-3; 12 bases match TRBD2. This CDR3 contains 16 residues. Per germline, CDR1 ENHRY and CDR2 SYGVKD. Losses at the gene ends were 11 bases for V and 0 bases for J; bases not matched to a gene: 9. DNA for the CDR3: TGTGCCGTGACTAGCGGGGGCCCATCTAGCACAGATACGCAGTATTTT. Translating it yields CAVTSGGPSSTDTQYF.

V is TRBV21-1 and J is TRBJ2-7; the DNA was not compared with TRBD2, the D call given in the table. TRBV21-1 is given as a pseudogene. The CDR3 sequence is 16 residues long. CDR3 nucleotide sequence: TGTGCCAGCAGCAAAGTACCTGACTGGAGCTCCTACGAGCAGTACTTC. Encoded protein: CASSKVPDWSSYEQYF.

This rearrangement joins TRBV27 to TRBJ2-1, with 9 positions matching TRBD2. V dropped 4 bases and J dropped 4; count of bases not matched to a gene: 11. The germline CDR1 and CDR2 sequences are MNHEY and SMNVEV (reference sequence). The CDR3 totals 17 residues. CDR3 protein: CASSSPRPSGDYNEQFF. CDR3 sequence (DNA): TGTGCCAGCAGTTCCCCCAGGCCTAGCGGGGATTACAATGAGCAGTTCTTC.

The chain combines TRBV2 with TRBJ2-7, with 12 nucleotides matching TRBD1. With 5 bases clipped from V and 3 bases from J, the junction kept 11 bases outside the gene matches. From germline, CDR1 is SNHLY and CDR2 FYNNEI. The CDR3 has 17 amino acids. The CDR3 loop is CASSRRTGTGGLYEQYF. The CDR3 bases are TGTGCCAGCAGTCGTCGTACCGGGACAGGGGGCCTCTACGAGCAGTACTTC.

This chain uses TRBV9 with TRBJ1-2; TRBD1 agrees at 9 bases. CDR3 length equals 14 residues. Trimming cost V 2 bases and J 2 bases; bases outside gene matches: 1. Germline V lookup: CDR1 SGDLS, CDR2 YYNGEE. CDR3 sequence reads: CASSVDRGNYGYTF. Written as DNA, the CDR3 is TGTGCCAGCAGCGTGGACAGGGGCAACTATGGCTACACCTTC. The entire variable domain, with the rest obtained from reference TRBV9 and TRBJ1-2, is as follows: DSGVTQTPKHLITATGQRVTLRCSPRSGDLSVYWYQQSLDQGLQFLIQYYNGEERAKGNILERFSAQQFPDLHSELNLSSLELGDSALYFCASSVDRGNYGYTFGSGTRLTVV.

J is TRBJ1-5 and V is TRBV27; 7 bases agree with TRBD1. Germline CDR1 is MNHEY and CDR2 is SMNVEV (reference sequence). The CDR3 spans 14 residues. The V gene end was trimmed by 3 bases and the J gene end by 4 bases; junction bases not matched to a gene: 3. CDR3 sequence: CASSLTGMNQPQHF. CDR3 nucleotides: TGTGCCAGCAGTTTGACAGGGATGAATCAGCCCCAGCATTTT.

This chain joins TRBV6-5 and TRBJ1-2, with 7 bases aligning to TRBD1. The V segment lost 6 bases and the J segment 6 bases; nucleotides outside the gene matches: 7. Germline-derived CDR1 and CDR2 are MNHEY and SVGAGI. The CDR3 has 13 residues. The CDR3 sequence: CASRHDRADGYTF. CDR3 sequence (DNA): TGTGCCAGCAGACACGACAGGGCTGATGGCTACACCTTC.